The subject of this entry is one TCR beta chain. The sample originates from a study of CD8+ T cells in alopecia areata. CDR1 SGDLS and CDR2 YYNGEE come from the germline V gene. Trimming left V 6 bases short and J 3 bases short, with 12 bases between. The CDR3 loop spans 13 amino acids. cDNA reverse transcribed from extracted RNA served as the sequencing template. Clones were read by immunoSEQ multiplex PCR, and TCRdb kept only the in-frame ones, dropping some. The data show approximately 59,000 clones, approximately 43% seen once. Sequences were derived from CD8+ T cells sorted from blood, sampled at week 0. The chain recombines TRBV9 with TRBJ1-2; D remains ambiguous. This receptor was obtained from a human donor with alopecia areata. The DNA for the CDR3 is TGTGCCAGCAATGACGGGAATGACTATGGCTACACCTTC. The encoded protein is CASNDGNDYGYTF.